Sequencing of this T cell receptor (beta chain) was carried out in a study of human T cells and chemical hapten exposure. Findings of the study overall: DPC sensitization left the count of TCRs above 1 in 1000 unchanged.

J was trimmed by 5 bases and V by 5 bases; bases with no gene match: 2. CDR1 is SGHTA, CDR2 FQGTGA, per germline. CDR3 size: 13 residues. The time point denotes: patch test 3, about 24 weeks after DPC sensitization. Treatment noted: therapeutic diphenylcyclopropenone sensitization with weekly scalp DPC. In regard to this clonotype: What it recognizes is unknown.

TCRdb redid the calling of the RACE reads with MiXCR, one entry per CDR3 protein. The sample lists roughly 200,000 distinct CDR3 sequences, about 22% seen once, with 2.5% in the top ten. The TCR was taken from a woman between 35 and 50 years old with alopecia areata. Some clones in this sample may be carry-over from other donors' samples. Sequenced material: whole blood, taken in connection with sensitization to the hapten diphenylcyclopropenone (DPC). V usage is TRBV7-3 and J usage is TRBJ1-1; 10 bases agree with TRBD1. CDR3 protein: CASSRDRGTEAFF. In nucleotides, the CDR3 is TGTGCCAGCAGCCGGGACAGGGGAACTGAAGCTTTCTTT.